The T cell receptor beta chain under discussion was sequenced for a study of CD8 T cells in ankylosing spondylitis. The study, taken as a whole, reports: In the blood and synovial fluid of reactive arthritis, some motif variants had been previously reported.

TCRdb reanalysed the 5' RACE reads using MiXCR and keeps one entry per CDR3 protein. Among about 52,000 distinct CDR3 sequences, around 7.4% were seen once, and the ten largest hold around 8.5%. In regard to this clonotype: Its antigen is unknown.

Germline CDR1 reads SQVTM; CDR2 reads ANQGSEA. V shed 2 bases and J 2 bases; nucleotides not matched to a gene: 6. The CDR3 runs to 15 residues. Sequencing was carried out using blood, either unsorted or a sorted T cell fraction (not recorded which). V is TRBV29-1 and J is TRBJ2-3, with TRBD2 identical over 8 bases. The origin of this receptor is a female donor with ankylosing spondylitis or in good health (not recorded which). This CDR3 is CSVERGGRNTDTQYF. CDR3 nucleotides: TGCAGCGTTGAACGGGGGGGGCGCAACACAGATACGCAGTATTTT.